This entry lists 25 T cell receptor beta chains sequenced from one sample in a study of cytomegalovirus exposure and HLA in healthy donors. The PCR was carried out with 60 Vbeta primers and 13 Jbeta primers. Assay: immunoSEQ multiplex PCR; the TCRdb copy retains only in-frame clones and omits some. The sample yields approximately 180,000 clones, 75% to 85% seen once. Sequenced input: PBMCs. The receptors come from a young woman in good health and CMV-seropositive.

The J gene is TRBJ1-1, the V gene TRBV28; no definite D call. Trimming left V 5 bases short and J 10 bases short, with 20 bases between. The length of the CDR3 is 14 residues. In germline, CDR1 is MDHEN, CDR2 SYDVKM. The CDR3 reads CASSPRLEVTGAFF. CDR3 bases: TGTGCCAGCAGTCCCAGACTAGAGGTAACCGGAGCTTTCTTT.

This clone was seen more than once but under ten times. The chain carries TRBV7-2 and TRBJ2-1; D is unresolved. The CDR3 is 16 amino acids. Germline lookup yields CDR1 SGHTA and CDR2 FQGNSA. V shed 5 bases and J shed 0 bases, with 14 bases lying between them. This CDR3 is CASSPPDASSYNEQFF. CDR3 coding DNA: TGTGCCAGCAGCCCGCCTGACGCTAGCTCCTACAATGAGCAGTTCTTC.

The CDR3 DNA follows: TGCGCCAGCAGCCAGCGGGACAGTCCAATAGGGGCTGAGCAGTTCTTC. This gives the protein CASSQRDSPIGAEQFF. The rearrangement uses TRBV4-3 and TRBJ2-1; D perhaps matches TRBD1 (7 bases). There are 16 residues in the CDR3. Germline loops: CDR1 LGHNA, CDR2 YSLEER. V lost 3 bases and J 9 bases, leaving 21 bases between the germline ends.

DNA for the CDR3: TGTGCCAGCAGCCGTCAGAAATATCAGCCCCAGCATTTT. This sequence encodes CASSRQKYQPQHF. The chain couples TRBV7-2 to TRBJ1-5; D unclear. CDR1 is SGHTA, CDR2 FQGNSA, per germline. Trimming stripped 5 bases from V and 5 bases from J, with 10 bases between. This CDR3 spans 13 amino acids.

This sequence joins TRBV13 and TRBJ1-4, with TRBD1 identical over 8 bases. Germline trimming cut 5 bases from V and 2 bases from J; bases unmatched to any gene: 10. The CDR3 contains 17 residues. Germline V gives CDR1 PRHDT, CDR2 FYEKMQ (reference sequence). For the CDR3, the DNA is TGTGCCAGCAGCAGGATCGACAGGGGTGTGACTAATGAAAAACTGTTTTTT. This translates into CASSRIDRGVTNEKLFF.

V is TRBV7-8 and J is TRBJ2-7; 12 nucleotides align to TRBD2. Germline V gene lookup returns CDR1 SGHVS and CDR2 FQNEAQ. The CDR3 totals 15 residues. With 7 bases clipped from V and 7 bases from J, the junction kept 11 bases outside the gene matches. CDR3 sequence reads: CASTAPSGGAFEQYF. Here the CDR3 DNA reads TGTGCCAGCACAGCCCCTAGCGGGGGGGCTTTTGAGCAGTACTTC.

The chain combines TRBV7-9 with TRBJ2-3; 12 bases are a match to TRBD1. The V gene's germline CDR1 is SEHNR and CDR2 FQNEAQ (reference sequence). CDR3 length: 16 residues. Trimming removed 4 bases from V and 3 bases from J; junction bases left unmatched: 5. The CDR3 reads CASSSGDRGRTDTQYF. DNA for the CDR3: TGTGCCAGCAGCTCCGGGGACAGGGGGCGAACAGATACGCAGTATTTT.

This clone was found once. This sequence joins TRBV28 and TRBJ1-2; D gene unclear. Looked up from germline, CDR1 is MDHEN and CDR2 is SYDVKM. The ends were cut back, 6 bases at V and 4 bases at J, with 9 bases in the middle. The CDR3 spans 12 residues. For the CDR3, the DNA is TGTGCCAGCAGCGCCCCACTCTATGGCTACACCTTC. This translates into CASSAPLYGYTF.

The rearrangement joins TRBV29-1 to TRBJ1-1; D is unresolved. The CDR3 runs to 12 residues. CDR1 is SQVTM and CDR2 is ANQGSEA in the germline V gene. V dropped 4 bases and J dropped 5 bases, with 11 bases sitting between them. The CDR3 protein is CSVAEATTEAFF. The CDR3 nucleotides read TGCAGCGTTGCGGAGGCTACGACTGAAGCTTTCTTT.

The CDR3 region is CASSLGQGAGNQPQHF. The CDR3 nucleotides read TGTGCCAGCAGCCTGGGACAGGGGGCAGGCAATCAGCCCCAGCATTTT. The V call is TRBV5-7, the J call TRBJ1-5; 12 bases fit TRBD1. TRBV5-7 belongs to the ORF category, with a function that is uncertain. The CDR3 has 16 amino acids. Trimming at V came to 4 bases and at J to 2 bases, leaving 4 bases not matched to a gene.

The chain links TRBV4-3 to TRBJ1-6, with D maybe TRBD1 (6 bases). CDR1 and CDR2 from the germline V gene are LGHNA and YSLEER. Trimming took 1 base from V and 6 from J, leaving 10 bases between them. The CDR3 runs to 15 residues. The CDR3 bases are TGCGCCAGCAGCCAAGTGCCAGGGGCTAATTCACCCCTCCACTTT. As protein: CASSQVPGANSPLHF.

The CDR3 DNA is TGCGCCAGCAGCCCCCGGACAGGGGAACCCTCTGGGGCCAACGTCCTGACTTTC. This codes for CASSPRTGEPSGANVLTF. The V gene is TRBV5-1, the J gene TRBJ2-6, with 9 bases identical to TRBD1. Germline assignment: CDR1 SGHRS and CDR2 YFSETQ. The CDR3 sequence is 18 residues long. The V gene end was trimmed by 4 bases and the J gene end by 0 bases; junction bases not matched to a gene: 8.

The genes are TRBV4-2 and TRBJ2-3; TRBD2 agrees at 10 bases. The germline V gene encodes CDR1 LGHNA and CDR2 YNFKEQ. The CDR3 totals 18 residues. The J segment lost 5 bases and the V segment lost 2 bases, leaving 13 bases of the junction unmatched. The chain's CDR3 is CASSQQGYQRGGQDTQYF. The CDR3 DNA is TGTGCCAGCAGCCAACAAGGTTATCAGCGGGGGGGCCAAGATACGCAGTATTTT.

A single count supports this clone. The V call is TRBV7-9, the J call TRBJ2-5; D remains ambiguous. The CDR3 consists of 13 residues. Germline lookup yields CDR1 SEHNR and CDR2 FQNEAQ (reference sequence). Trimming took off 1 base at V and 7 bases at J, with 10 bases between the two ends. The CDR3 DNA is TGTGCCAGCAGCTTAGGAGGTCTTGGGACCCAGTACTTC. This codes for CASSLGGLGTQYF. Full variable domain (outside the CDR3, taken from reference TRBV7-9 and TRBJ2-5): DTGVSQNPRHKITKRGQNVTFRCDPISEHNRLYWYRQTLGQGPEFLTYFQNEAQLEKSRLLSDRFSAERPKGSFSTLEIQRTEQGDSAMYLCASSLGGLGTQYFGPGTRLLVL.

The rearrangement links TRBV4-1 to TRBJ1-3, with D unclear. Trimming took off 4 bases at V and 7 bases at J, with 26 bases between the two ends. The CDR3 sequence is 18 residues long. The germline V gene encodes CDR1 MGHRA and CDR2 YSYEKL. The CDR3 loop is CASSPPMRVGSRYNTIYF. CDR3 nucleotides: TGCGCCAGCAGCCCCCCCATGCGGGTAGGGTCCCGGTACAACACCATATATTTT.

This chain links TRBV30 with TRBJ1-1; possibly TRBD1 for D (6 bases). The CDR3 runs 12 residues. V gave up 2 bases and J gave up 14 bases, with 18 bases separating them. Germline-derived CDR1 and CDR2 are GTSNPN and SVGIG (reference sequence). CDR3 DNA: TGTGCCTGGAGTTCGGGGGGACATAGCTACTTCTTT. Translated: CAWSSGGHSYFF.

In this sample, this clone turned up once. The rearrangement uses TRBV30 and TRBJ2-2; TRBD2 might be the D (6 bases). Germline V gene data show CDR1 as GTSNPN and CDR2 as SVGIG (reference sequence). The CDR3 sequence is 14 residues long. V lost 2 bases and J 6 bases, leaving 13 bases between the germline ends. The CDR3 is CAWSRVGLAGELFF. CDR3 nucleotides: TGTGCCTGGAGTAGGGTGGGACTGGCCGGGGAGCTGTTTTTT. Full variable domain (remainder filled in from reference TRBV30 and TRBJ2-2): SQTIHQWPATLVQPVGSPLSLECTVEGTSNPNLYWYRQAAGRGLQLLFYSVGIGQISSEVPQNLSASRPQDRQFILSSKKLLLSDSGFYLCAWSRVGLAGELFFGEGSRLTVL.

V is TRBV7-9 and J is TRBJ1-1; D not certain. Germline CDR1 is SEHNR and CDR2 is FQNEAQ (reference sequence). Trimming pared 5 bases from V and 3 bases from J, leaving 16 bases between. The CDR3 spans 15 residues. This chain's CDR3 is CASSPTGGVYTEAFF. DNA for the CDR3: TGTGCCAGCAGCCCTACGGGAGGCGTATACACTGAAGCTTTCTTT. The whole variable domain, remainder taken from reference TRBV7-9 and TRBJ1-1, is DTGVSQNPRHKITKRGQNVTFRCDPISEHNRLYWYRQTLGQGPEFLTYFQNEAQLEKSRLLSDRFSAERPKGSFSTLEIQRTEQGDSAMYLCASSPTGGVYTEAFFGQGTRLTVV.

The rearrangement links TRBV6-1 to TRBJ2-3; tentatively, D is TRBD2 (7 bases). CDR1 MNHNS and CDR2 SASEGT come from the germline V gene. Trimming cost V 1 base and J 6 bases, with 14 bases left between them. The CDR3 totals 15 residues. The DNA of the CDR3 is TGTGCCAGCAGTGAAGATCTTCGGGGGGCGGATACGCAGTATTTT. This sequence encodes CASSEDLRGADTQYF.

This chain connects TRBV28 to TRBJ1-5; D not resolved. CDR1 is MDHEN, CDR2 SYDVKM, per germline. The CDR3 is 12 amino acids. Trimming shortened V by 6 bases and J by 7 bases, and 10 bases separated the two germline ends. The DNA of the CDR3 is TGTGCCAGCAGCCGACATTCCCAGCCCCAGCATTTT. Protein product: CASSRHSQPQHF.

The rearrangement joins TRBV18 to TRBJ1-2; D gene ambiguous. V shed 3 bases and J shed 4 bases, with 9 bases lying between them. Germline CDR1 is KGHSH and CDR2 is LQKENI. The length of the CDR3 is 13 residues. CDR3 residues: CASSPPQFYGYTF. The CDR3 DNA is TGTGCCAGCTCACCTCCACAGTTCTATGGCTACACCTTC.

The V and J genes are TRBV6-5 and TRBJ1-1; possible D gene TRBD1, 6 bases. Trimming pared 5 bases from V and 5 bases from J, leaving 15 bases between. The germline gives CDR1 MNHEY, CDR2 SVGAGI. The CDR3 spans 14 residues. CDR3 coding DNA: TGTGCCAGCAGTACCATTATTGGGACAACTGAAGCTTTCTTT. The encoded protein is CASSTIIGTTEAFF.

This rearrangement joins TRBV6-5 to TRBJ2-3; D might be TRBD1 (6 bases). Germline V gene lookup returns CDR1 MNHEY and CDR2 SVGAGI. This CDR3 has 13 residues. V dropped 4 bases and J dropped 5 bases, with 10 bases sitting between them. The CDR3 DNA reads as TGTGCCAGCAGTTTTTACAGGGAAGATACGCAGTATTTT. Translating it yields CASSFYREDTQYF.

The rearrangement uses TRBV27 and TRBJ1-1, with a possible D match to TRBD1 (6 bases). V was shortened by 1 base and J by 5 bases, with 14 bases between the two germline ends. Germline V gene lookup returns CDR1 MNHEY and CDR2 SMNVEV (reference sequence). The CDR3 has 15 residues. The CDR3 DNA is TGTGCCAGCAGTTTATTCCGGGGGGCCGGTACTGAAGCTTTCTTT. Protein: CASSLFRGAGTEAFF.

The chain recombines TRBV5-8 with TRBJ1-1, with D possibly being TRBD1 (5 bases). V was cut by 1 base and J by 4 bases, with 8 bases left in between. The CDR3 has 13 amino acids. Germline assignment: CDR1 SGHTS and CDR2 YDEGEE. The CDR3 loop is CASSLSRVTEAFF. The CDR3 region has the DNA TGTGCCAGCAGCTTGTCCAGGGTCACTGAAGCTTTCTTT.